Shown below are 30 T cell receptor beta chains from a single sample sequenced in a study of Ad26.COV2.S vaccination and SARS-CoV-2 variants. Generated by immunoSEQ multiplex PCR, the TCRdb table keeps only in-frame clones and is missing some. The table shows roughly 320,000 clones, with 86% occurring only once. Treatment in this sample: about 20 received Ad26.COV2.S at low or high dose, single or two shots; about 5 received placebo; per-sample allocation not given. Each sample was drawn 63 days after the first injection (of vaccine or placebo). The sample consisted of peripheral blood, taken in a trial of Ad26.COV2.S vaccine versus placebo. The receptor set was obtained from a person aged 18-60 years who received the Ad26.COV2.S COVID-19 vaccine or a placebo.

The J gene is TRBJ1-2, the V gene TRBV9, with 7 bases matching TRBD1. V lost 1 base, J lost 6 bases, and 12 bases stayed unmatched. Germline V gives CDR1 SGDLS, CDR2 YYNGEE. The CDR3 spans 16 residues. The CDR3 is CASSVTPTGLKDGYTF. Written as DNA, the CDR3 is TGTGCCAGCAGCGTAACCCCGACAGGGTTAAAGGATGGCTACACCTTC.

The chain carries TRBV6-5 and TRBJ1-2; D not resolved. The CDR3 contains 12 residues. Per the germline V gene, CDR1 is MNHEY and CDR2 is SVGAGI. V dropped 6 bases and J dropped 4 bases, with 9 bases sitting between them. In DNA, the CDR3 is TGTGCCAGCAGCTCTACAGTCTATGGCTACACCTTC. This sequence encodes CASSSTVYGYTF.

This rearrangement joins TRBV27 to TRBJ1-1; 7 bases fit TRBD1. The CDR3 sequence is 16 residues long. V lost 5 bases, J lost 1 base, and 10 bases stayed unmatched. Germline-derived CDR1 and CDR2 are MNHEY and SMNVEV (reference sequence). CDR3 in DNA: TGTGCCAGCAGTCCCAATTACAGGGGAAAGAACACTGAAGCTTTCTTT. Encoded protein: CASSPNYRGKNTEAFF.

The rearrangement uses TRBV30 and TRBJ2-1; D possibly corresponds to TRBD2 (5 bases). CDR3 size: 15 residues. V gave up 5 bases and J gave up 0 bases, with 14 bases separating them. Germline lookup yields CDR1 GTSNPN and CDR2 SVGIG (reference sequence). In DNA form, the CDR3 reads TGTGCCTGGGGCCTTAGGAGGAGCTCCTACAATGAGCAGTTCTTC. It codes for CAWGLRRSSYNEQFF.

This rearrangement joins TRBV6-5 to TRBJ1-1, with D maybe TRBD1 (6 bases). The CDR3 length is 15 residues. Germline values: CDR1 MNHEY, CDR2 SVGAGI. Trimming removed 6 bases from V and 2 bases from J, with 16 bases in between. The CDR3 DNA reads as TGTGCCAGCAGCGGAGTCCGGACAGCAAACACTGAAGCTTTCTTT. Translating gives CASSGVRTANTEAFF.

This chain links TRBV30 with TRBJ1-5, with D unclear. The CDR3 covers 15 residues. V lost 0 bases and J lost 6, with 15 bases in between. Germline CDR1 and CDR2: GTSNPN and SVGIG (reference sequence). CDR3 in DNA: TGTGCCTGGAGTGTCGGCACCCCGGTGGGTCAGCCCCAGCATTTT. It translates to CAWSVGTPVGQPQHF.

The V gene is TRBV6-2 or TRBV6-3, the J gene TRBJ2-5; D gene ambiguous. From germline, CDR1 is MNHEY and CDR2 SVGEGT. This CDR3 is built from 13 residues. Trimming cost V 5 bases and J 1 base, with 8 bases left between them. CDR3: CASSNLFQETQYF. The CDR3 DNA follows: TGTGCCAGCAGTAACTTGTTCCAAGAGACCCAGTACTTC.

The chain uses TRBV6-5 and TRBJ1-1; D is ambiguous. Germline V gene lookup returns CDR1 MNHEY and CDR2 SVGAGI. The CDR3 is made up of 15 amino acids. V lost 8 bases and J lost 0, with 16 bases in between. CDR3 region: CASGRSEALNTEAFF. The CDR3 DNA reads as TGTGCCAGCGGTAGGTCTGAGGCGCTGAACACTGAAGCTTTCTTT.

The chain has TRBV30 and TRBJ1-3; possibly TRBD1 for D (6 bases). The germline gives CDR1 GTSNPN, CDR2 SVGIG (reference sequence). V was pared by 4 bases and J by 4 bases, with 11 bases between. The CDR3 is 13 residues long. The CDR3 region is CAWTSGTGNTIYF. The CDR3 DNA is TGTGCCTGGACCTCCGGGACAGGAAACACCATATATTTT. Looking up the rest from reference TRBV30 and TRBJ1-3 gives the full variable domain: SQTIHQWPATLVQPVGSPLSLECTVEGTSNPNLYWYRQAAGRGLQLLFYSVGIGQISSEVPQNLSASRPQDRQFILSSKKLLLSDSGFYLCAWTSGTGNTIYFGEGSWLTVV.

The J gene is TRBJ1-5, the V gene TRBV19; maybe TRBD1 (5 bases). Trimming stripped 3 bases from V and 4 bases from J, with 10 bases between. The CDR3 totals 14 residues. Germline V gene sequence: CDR1 LNHDA, CDR2 SQIVND (reference sequence). The CDR3 loop reads CASSISWGNQPQHF. The DNA for the CDR3 is TGTGCCAGTAGTATTTCGTGGGGGAATCAGCCCCAGCATTTT.

The chain has TRBV18 and TRBJ1-5; D unclear. The V end lost 3 bases, the J end lost 7 bases, and 13 bases lay between the germline ends. The CDR3 runs 14 residues. Germline-derived CDR1 and CDR2 are KGHSH and LQKENI. The CDR3 reads CASSPTLSLQPQHF. DNA of the CDR3: TGTGCCAGCTCACCGACACTCTCTTTACAGCCCCAGCATTTT.

The chain has TRBV6-5 and TRBJ1-1; 7 nucleotides line up with TRBD1. The CDR3 is 14 amino acids. Trimming took 2 bases from V and 1 from J; bases not matched to a gene: 1. Per germline, CDR1 MNHEY and CDR2 SVGAGI. The chain's CDR3 is CASSYRDRNTEAFF. The CDR3 nucleotides read TGTGCCAGCAGTTACCGGGACAGGAACACTGAAGCTTTCTTT.

The rearrangement uses TRBV5-1 and TRBJ2-2; unclear D gene. The CDR3 is 15 residues long. V lost 4 bases and J lost 2, with 12 bases in between. Germline CDR1 reads SGHRS; CDR2 reads YFSETQ. Written as DNA, the CDR3 is TGCGCCAGCAGCACGGGCGGTGTAAACACCGGGGAGCTGTTTTTT. It encodes CASSTGGVNTGELFF. Filled out from reference TRBV5-1 and TRBJ2-2, the complete variable domain reads KAGVTQTPRYLIKTRGQQVTLSCSPISGHRSVSWYQQTPGQGLQFLFEYFSETQRNKGNFPGRFSGRQFSNSRSEMNVSTLELGDSALYLCASSTGGVNTGELFFGEGSRLTVL.

In nucleotides, the CDR3 is TGTGCCAGCAGGGGTGGGACAGATAGCAATCAGCCCCAGCATTTT. It is translated as CASRGGTDSNQPQHF. The chain links TRBV2 to TRBJ1-5; the match to TRBD1 covers 7 bases. The germline V gene encodes CDR1 SNHLY and CDR2 FYNNEI. V lost 6 bases, J lost 0 bases, and 5 bases stayed unmatched. The CDR3 spans 15 residues.

V gene TRBV4-1 combines with J gene TRBJ2-3; 14 bases line up with TRBD2. Germline V gene lookup returns CDR1 MGHRA and CDR2 YSYEKL. This CDR3 contains 18 residues. V lost 1 base and J lost 3; bases outside the gene matches: 6. CDR3 sequence (DNA): TGCGCCAGCAGCCAAGGACTAGCGGGGGGGTTTGGGACAGATACGCAGTATTTT. Amino acids: CASSQGLAGGFGTDTQYF.

In this sample, this clone turned up a few times. This chain links TRBV3-1 (or the pseudogene TRBV3-2) with TRBJ1-6; 8 bases are a match to TRBD1. The germline CDR1 and CDR2 sequences are LGHDT and YNNKEL (reference sequence). The CDR3 is 15 amino acids. V was clipped by 4 bases and J by 7 bases; unmatched bases: 6. The CDR3 bases are TGTGCCAGCAGCCCCCCCGGGACAGGCAATTCACCCCTCCACTTT. Translating gives CASSPPGTGNSPLHF.

The genes are TRBV19 and TRBJ1-2; no reliable D call. CDR1 is LNHDA and CDR2 is SQIVND in the germline V gene (reference sequence). V gave up 4 bases and J gave up 2 bases, with 20 bases separating them. CDR3 length: 17 amino acids. This CDR3 reads CASSTPPWRSANYGYTF. CDR3 nucleotides: TGTGCCAGTAGTACCCCCCCGTGGAGGTCGGCAAACTATGGCTACACCTTC.

The chain uses TRBV6-6 and TRBJ2-2; tentatively, D is TRBD2 (5 bases). Germline loops: CDR1 MNHNY, CDR2 SVGAGI (reference sequence). This CDR3 spans 14 amino acids. Trimming cost V 7 bases and J 7 bases, with 16 bases left between them. The CDR3 nucleotides are TGTGCCAGCACCGCACAGTGGGCGGGCGGGGAGCTGTTTTTT. It translates to CASTAQWAGGELFF.

This rearrangement joins TRBV18 to TRBJ1-2; D gene uncertain. The CDR3 is made up of 14 amino acids. CDR1 is KGHSH and CDR2 is LQKENI in the germline V gene. V lost 3 bases, J lost 8 bases, and 16 bases lay in between. The CDR3 DNA sequence: TGTGCCAGCTCACCTCCCGAGGTCCAGACGGGCTACACCTTC. Protein: CASSPPEVQTGYTF.

This chain uses TRBV5-1 with TRBJ2-7; D not certain. Between the trimmed V and J ends, which lost 0 bases and 2 bases, there was a span of 12 bases. The germline CDR1 and CDR2 sequences are SGHRS and YFSETQ. The CDR3 covers 15 residues. Here the CDR3 reads CASSLANYGTYEQYF. CDR3 in DNA: TGCGCCAGCAGCTTGGCAAATTACGGCACCTACGAGCAGTACTTC.

The rearrangement links TRBV11-2 to TRBJ2-1, with unresolved D. The CDR3 loop spans 14 amino acids. Looked up from germline, CDR1 is SGHAT and CDR2 is FQNNGV. Trimming pared 4 bases from V and 4 bases from J, leaving 11 bases between. The CDR3 sequence is CASSSRNRYNEQFF. The CDR3 nucleotides are TGTGCCAGCAGCTCGAGAAACCGATACAATGAGCAGTTCTTC. The full variable domain, rest sourced from reference TRBV11-2 and TRBJ2-1, is EAGVAQSPRYKIIEKRQSVAFWCNPISGHATLYWYQQILGQGPKLLIQFQNNGVVDDSQLPKDRFSAERLKGVDSTLKIQPAKLEDSAVYLCASSSRNRYNEQFFGPGTRLTVL.

The chain employs TRBV6-2 or TRBV6-3 and TRBJ2-2; D possibly corresponds to TRBD2 (6 bases). CDR3 length: 17 residues. The germline CDR1 and CDR2 sequences are MNHEY and SVGEGT. The germline V and J ends were trimmed by 0 bases and 3 bases, with 14 bases remaining between them. The DNA for the CDR3 is TGTGCCAGCAGTTACTCGATAGGGGACTGGGACACCGGGGAGCTGTTTTTT. Protein sequence: CASSYSIGDWDTGELFF.

The chain couples TRBV18 to TRBJ1-5, with no clear D. Germline assignment: CDR1 KGHSH and CDR2 LQKENI. V was trimmed by 2 bases and J by 4 bases, leaving 18 bases between them. The CDR3 runs to 17 residues. CDR3 sequence reads: CASSPGKSPTGNQPQHF. The CDR3 bases are TGTGCCAGCTCACCAGGAAAGTCCCCCACTGGAAATCAGCCCCAGCATTTT. The variable domain in full, with the rest retrieved from reference TRBV18 and TRBJ1-5, is NAGVMQNPRHLVRRRGQEARLRCSPMKGHSHVYWYRQLPEEGLKFMVYLQKENIIDESGMPKERFSAEFPKEGPSILRIQQVVRGDSAAYFCASSPGKSPTGNQPQHFGDGTRLSIL.

The chain carries TRBV2 and TRBJ1-6; 7 nucleotides match TRBD1. With 6 bases clipped from V and 10 bases from J, the junction kept 6 bases outside the gene matches. The V gene's germline CDR1 is SNHLY and CDR2 FYNNEI. This CDR3 region has 13 residues. The CDR3 DNA reads TGTGCCAGCAGGACAGGGAGGACCTCACCCCTCCACTTT. Amino acid sequence: CASRTGRTSPLHF. The full variable domain, completed using reference TRBV2 and TRBJ1-6, is EPEVTQTPSHQVTQMGQEVILRCVPISNHLYFYWYRQILGQKVEFLVSFYNNEISEKSEIFDDQFSVERPDGSNFTLKIRSTKLEDSAMYFCASRTGRTSPLHFGNGTRLTVT.

This clone was observed a handful of times. The rearrangement uses TRBV3-1 (or the pseudogene TRBV3-2) and TRBJ2-7, with D perhaps TRBD1 (5 bases). This CDR3 spans 12 amino acids. The V gene lost 1 base and the J gene lost 6 bases, with 7 bases spanning the gap. Germline loops: CDR1 LGHDT, CDR2 YNNKEL (reference sequence). The CDR3 here is CASSQGTGEQYF. CDR3 nucleotide sequence: TGTGCCAGCAGCCAAGGCACAGGCGAGCAGTACTTC.

The rearrangement joins TRBV6-5 to TRBJ1-1; the match to TRBD1 covers 8 bases. With 4 bases clipped from V and 5 bases from J, the junction kept 12 bases outside the gene matches. The CDR3 loop spans 16 amino acids. Germline V gene lookup returns CDR1 MNHEY and CDR2 SVGAGI. CDR3 bases: TGTGCCAGCAGTTCAGACCGAGGACAGGGAAGGACTGAAGCTTTCTTT. This codes for CASSSDRGQGRTEAFF.

The chain recombines TRBV24-1 with TRBJ2-1, with 8 nucleotides matching TRBD1. CDR3 length: 15 residues. The germline V gene has CDR1 KGHDR and CDR2 SFDVKD. V was pared by 0 bases and J by 5 bases, with 2 bases of the junction left unmatched. CDR3 residues: CATSDLRTGNNEQFF. The CDR3 DNA follows: TGTGCCACCAGTGATTTGAGGACAGGGAACAATGAGCAGTTCTTC.

V usage is TRBV6-2 or TRBV6-3 and J usage is TRBJ2-7, with D perhaps matching TRBD2 (6 bases). Germline CDR1 is MNHEY and CDR2 is SVGEGT. The CDR3 spans 12 residues. V dropped 6 bases and J dropped 4 bases, with 10 bases sitting between them. CDR3 sequence: CASSRSGYEQYF. The DNA of the CDR3 is TGTGCCAGCAGCCGAAGCGGGTACGAGCAGTACTTC.

The rearrangement uses TRBV2 and TRBJ1-1; D possibly corresponds to TRBD1 (5 bases). Trimming cost V 3 bases and J 8 bases, with 10 bases left between them. CDR3 size: 12 residues. Germline V gene sequence: CDR1 SNHLY, CDR2 FYNNEI. Here the CDR3 DNA reads TGTGCCAGCAGTGAGGGACGGTGGGAAGCTTTCTTT. It codes for CASSEGRWEAFF.

J is TRBJ1-1 and V is TRBV19, with 10 positions matching TRBD1. Germline V gene lookup returns CDR1 LNHDA and CDR2 SQIVND (reference sequence). The CDR3 length is 13 residues. Germline trimming cut 7 bases from V and 11 bases from J; bases unmatched to any gene: 10. CDR3 coding DNA: TGTGCCAGTAAGGACAGGGGGTATCCGAAGGCTTTCTTT. It yields the protein CASKDRGYPKAFF.